Shown below are 32 T cell receptor beta chains from a single sample sequenced in a study of CD8 T cells in ankylosing spondylitis. MiXCR, applied by TCRdb to the 5' RACE reads, yields one record per CDR3 protein. The sample lists 150,000 to 200,000 distinct CDR3 sequences; approximately 18% were seen once. The sample taken for sequencing was blood, either unsorted or a sorted T cell fraction (not recorded which). The receptors come from a male donor under 30 with ankylosing spondylitis or in good health (not recorded which).

The V gene is TRBV28, the J gene TRBJ2-1; D possibly corresponds to TRBD2 (6 bases). The CDR3 totals 15 residues. The V gene's germline CDR1 is MDHEN and CDR2 SYDVKM. Trimming removed 2 bases at V and 9 bases at J, with 17 bases between. The CDR3 loop reads CASSLSSGRGGEQFF. CDR3 DNA: TGTGCCAGCAGTTTAAGCTCCGGGAGAGGTGGTGAGCAGTTCTTC.

The rearrangement links TRBV24-1 to TRBJ2-1; 14 nucleotides agree with TRBD2. J was trimmed by 2 bases and V by 4 bases; bases with no gene match: 9. The germline V gene encodes CDR1 KGHDR and CDR2 SFDVKD. This CDR3 has 19 amino acids. This CDR3 is CATSEVGTSGRHAYNEQFF. In DNA, the CDR3 is TGTGCCACCAGTGAAGTCGGGACTAGCGGGAGACATGCCTACAATGAGCAGTTCTTC.

A word on this clonotype: One junction end disagrees with the germline gene, perhaps due to a read error. This sequence joins TRBV7-9 and TRBJ1-2; D might be TRBD1 (6 bases). Germline assignment: CDR1 SEHNR and CDR2 FQNEAQ (reference sequence). The CDR3 consists of 12 residues. CDR3 nucleotides: TGTGCCAGCAGCTTTTCGCCCAACGTGACAGGCTTC. It yields the protein CASSFSPNVTGF.

Many counts were recorded for this clonotype. CDR3 sequence reads: CASSLAPGVEQYV. The CDR3 DNA sequence: TGTGCCAGCAGCTTAGCGCCAGGTGTTGAGCAGTACGTC. The chain links TRBV7-9 to TRBJ2-7; no reliable D call. This CDR3 contains 13 residues. V was cut by 0 bases and J by 7 bases, with 10 bases left in between. The germline gives CDR1 SEHNR, CDR2 FQNEAQ (reference sequence).

This clonotype came up many times. The V call is TRBV3-1, the J call TRBJ2-1; D remains ambiguous. V dropped 1 base and J dropped 9 bases, with 10 bases sitting between them. This CDR3 has 13 amino acids. Germline V lookup: CDR1 LGHDT, CDR2 YNNKEL (reference sequence). The CDR3 spells CASSQVSAGEQFF. CDR3 in DNA: TGTGCCAGCAGCCAAGTATCGGCCGGTGAGCAGTTCTTC.

This clonotype was seen repeatedly, ten times or more. The chain joins TRBV6-2 or TRBV6-3 to TRBJ1-5; the D is unclear. V lost 0 bases and J 10 bases, leaving 7 bases between the germline ends. Germline-derived CDR1 and CDR2 are MNHEY and SVGEGT. The CDR3 is 12 residues long. As DNA, the CDR3 is TGTGCCAGCAGTTACTCACAAGGACCCCAGCATTTT. Residues: CASSYSQGPQHF.

This rearrangement joins TRBV6-1 to TRBJ2-5; tentatively, D is TRBD2 (5 bases). The germline CDR1 and CDR2 sequences are MNHNS and SASEGT. Between the trimmed V and J ends, which lost 2 bases and 4 bases, there was a span of 11 bases. The CDR3 runs 14 residues. In DNA form, the CDR3 reads TGTGCCAGCAGTGAACGATGGGAGCGAGAGACCCAGTACTTC. It codes for CASSERWERETQYF.

This clonotype came up many times. The chain has TRBV2 and TRBJ2-5, with D perhaps being TRBD1 or TRBD2 (5 bases each). The V and J ends lost 9 bases and 3 bases respectively, with 11 bases between them. CDR3 length: 12 amino acids. Germline lookup yields CDR1 SNHLY and CDR2 FYNNEI. The CDR3 is CARGENKETQYF. The CDR3, as DNA: TGTGCCAGGGGGGAAAATAAAGAGACCCAGTACTTC.

This clonotype appeared many times. V and J are TRBV24-1 and TRBJ1-1; D is unclear. The CDR3 has 13 residues. V lost 4 bases to trimming and J lost 10 bases, with 15 bases between them. The germline V gene encodes CDR1 KGHDR and CDR2 SFDVKD. The CDR3, as DNA: TGTGCCACCAGTGACGGGATAGAGACGCCAGCTTTCTTT. This codes for CATSDGIETPAFF.

At least ten counts were recorded for this clonotype. V usage is TRBV5-1 and J usage is TRBJ2-1; a possible D gene is TRBD2 (5 bases). The germline V gene has CDR1 SGHRS and CDR2 YFSETQ. CDR3 size: 16 residues. The V gene lost 1 base and the J gene lost 1 base, with 12 bases spanning the gap. For the CDR3, the DNA is TGCGCCAGCAGCTTGAACGGAGGCAGTTCCTACAATGAGCAGTTCTTC. Its translation is CASSLNGGSSYNEQFF.

This clonotype was seen at least ten times. This chain links TRBV24-1 with TRBJ2-1; the D is unclear. V lost 6 bases and J 8 bases, leaving 7 bases between the germline ends. Germline V CDR1 and CDR2: KGHDR, SFDVKD. The CDR3 consists of 11 residues. DNA of the CDR3: TGTGCCACCAGTAGAGAGGATGAGCAGTTCTTC. It encodes CATSREDEQFF.

This clonotype has at least ten counts. The CDR3 spells CAISEAGPPRDNQPQHF. The CDR3 coding sequence is TGTGCCATCAGTGAGGCCGGGCCTCCTAGGGACAATCAGCCCCAGCATTTT. The genes are TRBV10-3 and TRBJ1-5, with unresolved D. Deletions cut 2 bases from V and 3 bases from J, with 17 bases between. The germline CDR1 and CDR2 sequences are ENHRY and SYGVKD. CDR3 length equals 17 residues.

The chain is built from TRBV18 and TRBJ1-5; D uncertain. V lost 3 bases, J lost 0 bases, and 9 bases lay in between. Germline V gives CDR1 KGHSH, CDR2 LQKENI. The CDR3 length is 15 residues. CDR3 bases: TGTGCCAGCTCACCGTTCTCAGATAGCAATCAGCCCCAGCATTTT. This sequence encodes CASSPFSDSNQPQHF.

This clonotype was recorded at least ten times. The chain employs TRBV6-5 and TRBJ1-4; no firm D call. The CDR3 has 15 residues. Germline assignment: CDR1 MNHEY and CDR2 SVGAGI. V was cut by 0 bases and J by 0 bases, with 5 bases left in between. The CDR3 reads CASSYSGATNEKLFF. The CDR3 DNA reads as TGTGCCAGCAGTTACTCAGGCGCAACTAATGAAAAACTGTTTTTT.

This clonotype was counted at least ten times. CDR3 sequence reads: CASSLEPGLAPEQYF. The CDR3 coding sequence is TGCGCCAGCAGCCTAGAACCGGGACTAGCACCCGAGCAGTACTTC. The V gene is TRBV5-1, the J gene TRBJ2-7; 9 bases align to TRBD2. V dropped 4 bases and J dropped 6; count of bases not matched to a gene: 11. The V gene's germline CDR1 is SGHRS and CDR2 YFSETQ. This CDR3 comprises 15 residues.

The table lists this clonotype with many counts. This chain connects TRBV5-1 to TRBJ2-3; D gene unclear. The CDR3 loop spans 15 amino acids. Per germline, CDR1 SGHRS and CDR2 YFSETQ. The ends were cut back, 1 base at V and 1 base at J, with 10 bases in the middle. CDR3 in amino acids: CASSLRPDRTDTQYF. The DNA of the CDR3 is TGCGCCAGCAGCTTGAGACCGGATCGCACAGATACGCAGTATTTT.

This sequence joins TRBV5-6 and TRBJ1-2; no clear D. The CDR3 runs 13 residues. CDR1 and CDR2 from the germline V gene are SGHDT and YYEEEE. The germline V and J ends were trimmed by 0 bases and 5 bases, with 8 bases remaining between them. The CDR3 here is CASSLGSGYGYTF. CDR3 in DNA: TGTGCCAGCAGCTTGGGTTCCGGATATGGCTACACCTTC. Full variable domain (rest looked up from reference TRBV5-6 and TRBJ1-2): DAGVTQSPTHLIKTRGQQVTLRCSPKSGHDTVSWYQQALGQGPQFIFQYYEEEERQRGNFPDRFSGHQFPNYSSELNVNALLLGDSALYLCASSLGSGYGYTFGSGTRLTVV.

CDR3 protein: CASSRRSDYEQYF. CDR3 in DNA: TGTGCCAGCAGCCGACGGAGTGACTACGAGCAGTACTTC. The V call is TRBV6-2 or TRBV6-3, the J call TRBJ2-7; D is undetermined. This CDR3 is 13 amino acids long. Deletions cut 6 bases from V and 3 bases from J, with 12 bases between. Germline V gene sequence: CDR1 MNHEY, CDR2 SVGEGT.

This clonotype showed up just a few times. V usage is TRBV9 and J usage is TRBJ1-1; no reliable D call. The CDR3 loop spans 14 amino acids. Trimming shortened V by 4 bases and J by 1 base, and 11 bases separated the two germline ends. The germline gives CDR1 SGDLS, CDR2 YYNGEE. The chain's CDR3 is CASSKTAENTEAFF. For the CDR3, the DNA is TGTGCCAGCAGCAAGACGGCGGAGAACACTGAAGCTTTCTTT.

There are many counts of this clonotype. The chain combines TRBV6-2 or TRBV6-3 with TRBJ2-1; no definite D call. The CDR3 length is 13 residues. Germline CDR1 is MNHEY and CDR2 is SVGEGT. V was cut by 4 bases and J by 7 bases, with 11 bases left in between. As DNA, the CDR3 is TGTGCCAGCAGTTCGGCATATTATAATGAGCAGTTCTTC. As protein: CASSSAYYNEQFF.

This clonotype was counted ten times or more. The genes are TRBV11-2 and TRBJ2-3, with unresolved D. The V gene lost 2 bases and the J gene lost 2 bases, with 11 bases spanning the gap. Germline V gene sequence: CDR1 SGHAT, CDR2 FQNNGV. The CDR3 length is 15 residues. CDR3 nucleotides: TGTGCCAGCAGCTTATCGGGCTTCGTCACAGATACGCAGTATTTT. Translated, it gives CASSLSGFVTDTQYF. Based on the CDR3 plus reference TRBV11-2 and TRBJ2-3, the full variable domain is EAGVAQSPRYKIIEKRQSVAFWCNPISGHATLYWYQQILGQGPKLLIQFQNNGVVDDSQLPKDRFSAERLKGVDSTLKIQPAKLEDSAVYLCASSLSGFVTDTQYFGPGTRLTVL.

The V and J genes are TRBV7-2 and TRBJ2-3; TRBD1 or TRBD2 may be the D gene (5 bases each). Per the germline V gene, CDR1 is SGHTA and CDR2 is FQGNSA. CDR3 size: 15 residues. Between the trimmed V and J ends, which lost 5 bases and 1 base, there was a span of 13 bases. The CDR3 coding sequence is TGTGCCAGCAGCGCGGAGTGGGGACGCACAGATACGCAGTATTTT. It is translated as CASSAEWGRTDTQYF.

There are many counts of this clonotype. V is TRBV7-8 and J is TRBJ2-7; 7 nucleotides agree with TRBD2. The CDR3 covers 15 residues. The V segment lost 5 bases and the J segment 7 bases; nucleotides outside the gene matches: 14. Germline-derived CDR1 and CDR2 are SGHVS and FQNEAQ. The CDR3 DNA follows: TGTGCCAGCAGCCCCCACCCCGGGACTAAGAGGGAGCAGTACGTC. Its translation: CASSPHPGTKREQYV.

A note on this clonotype: This may be a read error: a much more frequent sequence differs by one nucleotide. The chain couples TRBV7-9 to TRBJ2-2, with 10 positions matching TRBD2. V lost 11 bases to trimming and J lost 4 bases; unmatched junction nucleotides: 10. This CDR3 is built from 15 residues. The V gene's germline CDR1 is SEHNR and CDR2 FQNEAQ (reference sequence). The CDR3: CASGRGLASTGELFF. In DNA, the CDR3 is TGTGCCTCGGGGCGGGGACTAGCGAGCACCGGGGAGCTGTTTTTT.

The chain joins TRBV7-6 to TRBJ2-4; 7 bases are a match to TRBD2. Germline CDR1 reads SGHVS; CDR2 reads FNYEAQ. The CDR3 is made up of 15 amino acids. The V gene end was trimmed by 5 bases and the J gene end by 8 bases; junction bases not matched to a gene: 12. Here the CDR3 reads CASSDKRGWSDIQYF. DNA of the CDR3: TGTGCCAGCAGCGATAAGCGGGGTTGGTCGGACATTCAGTACTTC.

In this sample, this clonotype turned up many times. The chain recombines TRBV11-2 with TRBJ1-4; D unresolved. Trimming stripped 3 bases from V and 8 bases from J, with 10 bases between. Looked up from germline, CDR1 is SGHAT and CDR2 is FQNNGV. The CDR3 is made up of 13 amino acids. CDR3 loop: CASSFGEVEKLFF. DNA for the CDR3: TGTGCCAGCAGCTTTGGGGAGGTGGAAAAACTGTTTTTT.

The rearrangement uses TRBV27 and TRBJ2-1; 7 bases line up with TRBD2. The CDR3 is made up of 13 amino acids. The junction had 5 bases not matched to a gene; V was cut back by 0 bases and J by 12 bases. Germline CDR1 and CDR2: MNHEY and SMNVEV (reference sequence). The CDR3 nucleotides read TGTGCCAGCAGTTTATCCAGACTAGCTTGGCAGTTCTTC. Translating it yields CASSLSRLAWQFF.

Many counts were recorded for this clonotype. The CDR3 DNA sequence: TGTGCCAGCAGTGGGGACTACCCATTTGGTGAGCAGTTCTTC. Protein sequence: CASSGDYPFGEQFF. This chain joins TRBV6-5 and TRBJ2-1; 7 positions agree with TRBD2. Trimming at V came to 5 bases and at J to 9 bases, leaving 10 bases not matched to a gene. Germline assignment: CDR1 MNHEY and CDR2 SVGAGI. The CDR3 runs 14 residues.

In its sample, this clonotype was seen many times. The V gene is TRBV7-9, the J gene TRBJ2-3, with TRBD2 matching 11 bases. The length of the CDR3 is 16 residues. Per germline, CDR1 SEHNR and CDR2 FQNEAQ (reference sequence). Losses at the gene ends were 10 bases for V and 3 bases for J; bases not matched to a gene: 12. As DNA, the CDR3 is TGTGCCAACGAGCCCGGGACTAGCGGAGATACAGATACGCAGTATTTT. Its translation: CANEPGTSGDTDTQYF.

The genes are TRBV11-3 and TRBJ2-5; 7 bases fit TRBD1. Per germline, CDR1 SGHNT and CDR2 YENEEA. The CDR3 runs 14 residues. V lost 4 bases, J lost 1 base, and 3 bases stayed unmatched. The CDR3 reads CASSSRTGQETQYF. CDR3 coding DNA: TGTGCCAGCAGCTCCCGGACAGGCCAAGAGACCCAGTACTTC.

This clonotype was seen many times. The rearrangement links TRBV6-5 to TRBJ2-2; 11 bases agree with TRBD2. Losses at the gene ends were 5 bases for V and 4 bases for J; bases not matched to a gene: 9. The CDR3 runs 17 residues. Germline V gene sequence: CDR1 MNHEY, CDR2 SVGAGI. The CDR3 loop is CASSRAPSGRSTGELFF. CDR3 coding DNA: TGTGCCAGCAGTAGAGCGCCTAGCGGGAGGAGCACCGGGGAGCTGTTTTTT.

This clonotype was detected ten times or more. The gene calls are TRBV4-1 and TRBJ2-7; weak D call: TRBD2 (5 bases). Between the trimmed V and J ends, which lost 0 bases and 0 bases, there was a span of 12 bases. CDR3 length equals 16 residues. CDR1 MGHRA and CDR2 YSYEKL come from the germline V gene. The CDR3 DNA is TGCGCCAGCAGCCAAGAGTCGGGATCAAGCTCCTACGAGCAGTACGTC. Its protein product is CASSQESGSSSYEQYV.